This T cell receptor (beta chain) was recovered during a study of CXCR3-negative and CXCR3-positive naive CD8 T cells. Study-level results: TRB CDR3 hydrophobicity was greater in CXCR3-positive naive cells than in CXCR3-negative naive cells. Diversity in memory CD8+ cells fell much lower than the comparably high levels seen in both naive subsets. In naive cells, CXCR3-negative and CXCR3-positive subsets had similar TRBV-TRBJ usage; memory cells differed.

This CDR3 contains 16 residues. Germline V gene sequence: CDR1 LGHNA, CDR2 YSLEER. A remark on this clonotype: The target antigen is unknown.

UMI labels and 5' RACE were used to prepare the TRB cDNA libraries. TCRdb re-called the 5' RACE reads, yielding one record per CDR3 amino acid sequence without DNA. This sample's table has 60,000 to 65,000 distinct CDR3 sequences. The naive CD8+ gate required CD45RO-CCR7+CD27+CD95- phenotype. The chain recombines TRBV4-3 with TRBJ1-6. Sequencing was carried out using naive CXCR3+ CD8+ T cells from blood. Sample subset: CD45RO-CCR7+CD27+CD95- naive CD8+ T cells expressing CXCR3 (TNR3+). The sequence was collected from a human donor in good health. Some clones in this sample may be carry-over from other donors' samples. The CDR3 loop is CASSLGLNSYNSPLHF.